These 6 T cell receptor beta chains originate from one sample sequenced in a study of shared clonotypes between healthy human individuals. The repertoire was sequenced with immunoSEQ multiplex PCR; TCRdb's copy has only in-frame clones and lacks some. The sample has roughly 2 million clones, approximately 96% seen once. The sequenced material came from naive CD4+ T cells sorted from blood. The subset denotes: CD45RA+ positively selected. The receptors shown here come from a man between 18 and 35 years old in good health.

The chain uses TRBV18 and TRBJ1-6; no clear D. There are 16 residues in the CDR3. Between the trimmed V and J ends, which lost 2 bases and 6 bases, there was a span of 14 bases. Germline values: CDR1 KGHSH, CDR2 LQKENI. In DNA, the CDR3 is TGTGCCAGCTCACCAAATTCTGGGCCCGCTAATTCACCCCTCCACTTT. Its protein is CASSPNSGPANSPLHF.

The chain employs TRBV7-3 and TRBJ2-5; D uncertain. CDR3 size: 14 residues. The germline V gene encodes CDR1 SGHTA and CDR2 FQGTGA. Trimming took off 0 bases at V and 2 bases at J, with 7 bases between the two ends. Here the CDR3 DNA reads TGTGCCAGCAGCTTAACGCCCCAGCAAGAGACCCAGTACTTC. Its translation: CASSLTPQQETQYF.

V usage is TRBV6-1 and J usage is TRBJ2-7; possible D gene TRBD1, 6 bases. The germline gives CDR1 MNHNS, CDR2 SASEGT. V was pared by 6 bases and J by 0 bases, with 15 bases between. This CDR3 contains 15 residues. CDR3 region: CASSSGQTVSYEQYF. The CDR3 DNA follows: TGTGCCAGCAGCTCAGGACAGACCGTCTCCTACGAGCAGTACTTC.

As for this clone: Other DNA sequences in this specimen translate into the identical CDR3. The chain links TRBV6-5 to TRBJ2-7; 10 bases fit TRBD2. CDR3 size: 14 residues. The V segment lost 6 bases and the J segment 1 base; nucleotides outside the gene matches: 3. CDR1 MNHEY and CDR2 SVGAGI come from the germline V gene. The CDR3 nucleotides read TGTGCCAGCAGAAGGACTAGCGGTTCCTACGAGCAGTACTTC. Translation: CASRRTSGSYEQYF.

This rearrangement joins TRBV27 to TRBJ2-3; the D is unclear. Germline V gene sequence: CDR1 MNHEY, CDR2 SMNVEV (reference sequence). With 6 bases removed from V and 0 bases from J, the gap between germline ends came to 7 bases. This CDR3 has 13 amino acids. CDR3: CASRQRSTDTQYF. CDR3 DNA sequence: TGTGCCAGCAGACAGAGAAGCACAGATACGCAGTATTTT.

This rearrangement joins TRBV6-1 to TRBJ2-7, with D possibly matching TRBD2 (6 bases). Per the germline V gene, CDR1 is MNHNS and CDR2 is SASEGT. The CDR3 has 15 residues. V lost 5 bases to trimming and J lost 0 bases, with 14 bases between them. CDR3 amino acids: CASSPGKTSSYEQYF. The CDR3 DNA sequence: TGTGCCAGCAGTCCCGGGAAGACTAGCTCCTACGAGCAGTACTTC.